Sequencing of this T cell receptor beta chain was carried out in a study of T cells in Graves' hyperthyroidism and ophthalmopathy. The CDR3 is 17 residues long. CDR1 and CDR2 from the germline V gene are MNHNS and SASEGT. V lost 7 bases, J lost 0 bases, and 19 bases lay in between. This clonotype was seen a few times. The antigen remains unidentified. TCR beta CDR3 sequences were amplified from RNA transcripts. RT-PCR in the first round (using the HTBI primer set) targeted the TCR CDR3. Via MiXCR, TCRdb re-called the multiplex PCR reads, giving one row per CDR3 protein. The sample has 550,000 to 650,000 distinct CDR3 sequences, roughly 14% seen once. Hyperthyroidism, newly diagnosed and lasting under 2 months, affected patients aged 18 to 65. Initially, at the first diagnosis of hyperthyroidism and before any ophthalmopathy symptoms, blood was sampled. Study-wide results and limits: The authors' 13 V-J model separated ophthalmopathy from stable hyperthyroidism. The model identified upcoming ophthalmopathy a median around 7.1 months ahead of onset.

This chain connects TRBV6-1 to TRBJ1-3, with D unresolved. The sequenced material came from blood. The TCR was taken from a woman in her twenties or thirties with Graves' hyperthyroidism that later progressed to Graves' ophthalmopathy. CDR3 residues: CASIRPMTPDSGNTIYF. CDR3 sequence (DNA): TGTGCCAGCATTCGCCCAATGACGCCTGACTCTGGAAACACCATATATTTT.